Sequencing of this TCR beta chain was carried out in a study of glioma-infiltrating T cells. The CDR3 is 15 residues long. The J segment lost 0 bases and the V segment lost 7 bases, leaving 6 bases of the junction unmatched. CDR1 is LGHNT, CDR2 FRNRAP, per germline. Using RNA template, CDR3s of TCR alpha and beta were amplified with iRepertoire arm-PCR. TCRdb passed the multiplex PCR reads through MiXCR, listing each CDR3 protein once. The table records 150,000 or so distinct CDR3 sequences, more than 35% of them present only once. The material sequenced was glioma tissue, nonneoplastic brain tissue, or PBMCs (not recorded which). V gene TRBV12-5 combines with J gene TRBJ2-1, with 7 bases aligning to TRBD2. This TCR derives from a human donor with low-grade glioma or glioblastoma, undergoing nonglioma brain surgery, or in good health (not recorded which). The CDR3 region has the DNA TGTGCTAGTGCCTGGGGGGGAAGCTCCTACAATGAGCAGTTCTTC. This gives the protein CASAWGGSSYNEQFF.